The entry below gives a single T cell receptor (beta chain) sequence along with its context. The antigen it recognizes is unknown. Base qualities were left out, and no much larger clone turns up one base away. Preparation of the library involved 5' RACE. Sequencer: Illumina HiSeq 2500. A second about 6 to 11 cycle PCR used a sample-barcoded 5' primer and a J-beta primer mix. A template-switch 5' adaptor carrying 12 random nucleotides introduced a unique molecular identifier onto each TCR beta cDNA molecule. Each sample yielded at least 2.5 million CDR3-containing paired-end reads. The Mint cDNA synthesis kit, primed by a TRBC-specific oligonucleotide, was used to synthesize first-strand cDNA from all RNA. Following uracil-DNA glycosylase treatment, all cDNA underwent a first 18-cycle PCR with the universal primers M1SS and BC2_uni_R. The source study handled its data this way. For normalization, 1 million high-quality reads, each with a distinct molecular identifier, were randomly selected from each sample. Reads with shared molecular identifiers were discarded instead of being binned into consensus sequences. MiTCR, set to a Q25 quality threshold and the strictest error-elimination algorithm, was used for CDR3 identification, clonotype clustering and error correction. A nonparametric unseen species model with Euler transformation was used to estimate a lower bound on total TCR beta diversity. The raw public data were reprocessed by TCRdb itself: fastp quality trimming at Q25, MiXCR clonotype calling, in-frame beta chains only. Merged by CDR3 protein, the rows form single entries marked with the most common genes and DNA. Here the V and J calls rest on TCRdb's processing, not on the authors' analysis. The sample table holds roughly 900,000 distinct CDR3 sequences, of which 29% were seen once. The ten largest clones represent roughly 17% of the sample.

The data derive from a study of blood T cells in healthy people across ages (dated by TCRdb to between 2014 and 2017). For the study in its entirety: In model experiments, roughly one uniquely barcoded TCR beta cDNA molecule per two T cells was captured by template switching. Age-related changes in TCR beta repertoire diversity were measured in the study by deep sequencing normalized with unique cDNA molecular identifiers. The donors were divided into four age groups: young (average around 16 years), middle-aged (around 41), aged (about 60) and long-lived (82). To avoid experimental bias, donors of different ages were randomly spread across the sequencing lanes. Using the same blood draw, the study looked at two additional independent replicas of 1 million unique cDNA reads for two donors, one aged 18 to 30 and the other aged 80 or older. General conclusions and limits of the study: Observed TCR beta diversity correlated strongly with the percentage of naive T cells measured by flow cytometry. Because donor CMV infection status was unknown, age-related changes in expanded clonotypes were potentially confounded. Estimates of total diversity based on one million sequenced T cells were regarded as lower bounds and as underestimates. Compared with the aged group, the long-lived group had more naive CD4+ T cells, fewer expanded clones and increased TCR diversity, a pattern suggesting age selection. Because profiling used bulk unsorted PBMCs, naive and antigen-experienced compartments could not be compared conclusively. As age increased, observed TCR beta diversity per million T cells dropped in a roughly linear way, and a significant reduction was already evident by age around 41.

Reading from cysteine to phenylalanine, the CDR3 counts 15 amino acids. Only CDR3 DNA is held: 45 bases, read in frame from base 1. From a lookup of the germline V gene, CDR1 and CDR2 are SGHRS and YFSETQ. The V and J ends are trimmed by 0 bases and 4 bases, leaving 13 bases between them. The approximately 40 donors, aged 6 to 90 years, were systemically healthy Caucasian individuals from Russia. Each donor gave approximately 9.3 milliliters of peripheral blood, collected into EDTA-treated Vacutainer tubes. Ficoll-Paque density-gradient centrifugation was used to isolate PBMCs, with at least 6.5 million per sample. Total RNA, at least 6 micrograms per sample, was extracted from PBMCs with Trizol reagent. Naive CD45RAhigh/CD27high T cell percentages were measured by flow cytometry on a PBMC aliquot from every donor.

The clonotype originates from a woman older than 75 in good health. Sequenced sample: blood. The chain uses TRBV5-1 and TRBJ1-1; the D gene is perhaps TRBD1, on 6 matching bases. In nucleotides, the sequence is TGCGCCAGCAGCTTGGTACAGGGCTTGGGCACTGAAGCTTTCTTT. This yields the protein CASSLVQGLGTEAFF. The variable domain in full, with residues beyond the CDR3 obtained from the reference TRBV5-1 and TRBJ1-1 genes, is KAGVTQTPRYLIKTRGQQVTLSCSPISGHRSVSWYQQTPGQGLQFLFEYFSETQRNKGNFPGRFSGRQFSNSRSEMNVSTLELGDSALYLCASSLVQGLGTEAFFGQGTRLTVV.